The clone carrying this TCR beta chain was counted ten times or more. Antigen specificity is unknown. This sample was taken from a study of T cell repertoires in cytomegalovirus infection. Study background: The public TCR beta signatures pointed to both CMV infection and matching HLA type.

Study conclusions and caveats: CMV carriers with the relevant HLA were identified by cumulative public TCR beta family frequency. Ex vivo responses were dominated by HLA-C-restricted CMV-specific TCR beta clonotypes.

TCRdb ran MiXCR on the reads and lists one entry per CDR3 protein. The sample has a few hundred thousand distinct CDR3 sequences, over 7.5% seen once. The source material was PBMCs. This clonotype was obtained from a human donor in good health (CMV status not recorded). Some clones in this sample may be carry-over from other donors' samples.

The CDR3 DNA reads TGTGCCAGCAATCCCCTAGCGGAAGAGACCCAGTACTTC. Translation: CASNPLAEETQYF. The chain joins TRBV28 to TRBJ2-5; TRBD2 aligns across 7 bases. This CDR3 contains 13 residues. The junction had 5 bases not matched to a gene; V was cut back by 7 bases and J by 3 bases. Per the germline V gene, CDR1 is MDHEN and CDR2 is SYDVKM.